Listed below are T cell receptor beta chains from one sample, sequenced in a study of response to subunit inactivated influenza vaccine. In TCRdb, the RT-PCR reads were re-called with MiXCR into one record per CDR3 protein. Among about 610,000 distinct CDR3 sequences listed, 14% were seen once. The specimen was PBMCs from blood, collected 12 days after vaccination. The receptors derive from a man aged 50 to 60 who received an inactivated influenza vaccine. Each CDR3 is given with its conserved first and last residue. The D gene is left open where the match is weak. The size entry is marked missing in some rows and otherwise reads once, few, many or a size class.

V gene	D gene	clone size	J gene	CDR3 DNA	CDR3 protein
TRBV4-2	.	.	TRBJ2-7	TGTGCCAGCAGCCAAGACAGAGGTCAGGGTTTGGAGTACTTC	CASSQDRGQGLEYF
TRBV20-1	.	.	TRBJ1-3	TGCAGTGCTAGAGCCGGAAACACCATATATTTT	CSARAGNTIYF
TRBV20-1	TRBD1	.	TRBJ2-5	TGCAGTGCTAGAGACTACTTGGACAGGGGGCGAGGGGAGACCCAGTACTTC	CSARDYLDRGRGETQYF
TRBV29-1	.	.	TRBJ2-5	TGCAGCGTTGAGACAGCTACAGGGATTCGGAAAGAGACCCAGTACTTC	CSVETATGIRKETQYF
TRBV7-2	.	few	TRBJ2-5	TGTGCCAGCAGCTTAGGAGGTGGGGGGTATCAGACCCAGTACTTC	CASSLGGGGYQTQYF
TRBV5-1	.	.	TRBJ2-1	TGCGCCAGCCACGTGTCGTGGACGACATACAATGAGCAGTTCTTC	CASHVSWTTYNEQFF
TRBV10-3	.	few	TRBJ1-2	TGTGCCATCAGTGGAGGGGCAGGGCAAGGCTACACCTTC	CAISGGAGQGYTF
TRBV7-2	TRBD2	.	TRBJ2-2	TGTGCCAGCAGACCACCGGGACTAGCGGGAGCCGGGGAGCTGTTTTTT	CASRPPGLAGAGELFF
TRBV20-1	TRBD1	many	TRBJ1-2	TGCAGTGCAAGTGGACAGGGGATCAGCTATGGCTACACCTTC	CSASGQGISYGYTF
TRBV7-2	.	.	TRBJ2-1	TGTGCCAGCAGCTTCAGGCAGGTCTACAATGAGCAGTTCTTC	CASSFRQVYNEQFF
TRBV9	.	.	TRBJ1-6	TGTGCCAGCAGTTCCTCAGGGGTTGTATCACCCCTCCACTTT	CASSSSGVVSPLHF
TRBV29-1	.	.	TRBJ2-2	TGCAGCACCGGACAGCAGAACACCGGGGAGCTGTTTTTT	CSTGQQNTGELFF
TRBV5-1	TRBD2	few	TRBJ2-7	TGCGCCAGCAGCCACACCCCGGGACTAGCGGTCTCCGAGCAGTACTTC	CASSHTPGLAVSEQYF
TRBV4-1	.	.	TRBJ1-2	TGCGCCAGCAGCCAAGACGGTGGAGGTGGCTACACCTTC	CASSQDGGGGYTF
TRBV6-2/TRBV6-3	.	.	TRBJ1-2	TGTGCCGTCGGTCTTTCCTCGGTCGGCTACACCTTC	CAVGLSSVGYTF
TRBV12-3/TRBV12-4	TRBD1	many	TRBJ2-7	TGTGCCAGCAGTACACGGACAGGACCTTTGGACGAGCAGTACTTC	CASSTRTGPLDEQYF
TRBV7-8	.	.	TRBJ2-5	TGTGCCAGCACCCCCCCGACCGACCGGGAGACCCAGTACTTC	CASTPPTDRETQYF
TRBV7-9	TRBD2	few	TRBJ2-1	TGTGCCAGCAGCCGCACTAGCGGGGGGGACAATGAGCAGTTCTTC	CASSRTSGGDNEQFF
TRBV7-8	TRBD1	few	TRBJ2-6	TGTGCCAGCAGTCTTCGGGACAGCGTCTCTGGGGCCAACGTCCTGACTTTC	CASSLRDSVSGANVLTF
TRBV10-1	.	many	TRBJ2-3	TGCGCCACCTCCGGACGGCGGGGAGACACAGATACGCAGTATTTT	CATSGRRGDTDTQYF
TRBV13	.	.	TRBJ2-7	TGTGCCAGCAGCGGAGGGACAACGAGCTCCTACGAGCAGTACTTC	CASSGGTTSSYEQYF
TRBV29-1	.	few	TRBJ1-1	TGCAGCGGAAGGGACCCCCGGAGAACTGAAGCTTTCTTT	CSGRDPRRTEAFF
TRBV20-1	.	few	TRBJ2-3	TGCAGTGCTAGCCCAGGGTCTAGCACAGATACGCAGTATTTT	CSASPGSSTDTQYF
TRBV20-1	.	few	TRBJ2-3	TGCAGTGCTAGAGATTGGGGGAGCACAGATACGCAGTATTTT	CSARDWGSTDTQYF
TRBV7-9	.	few	TRBJ2-7	TGTGCCAGCAGCTTAGACGGTCGCTCCTACGAGCAGTACTTC	CASSLDGRSYEQYF
TRBV6-2/TRBV6-3	.	many	TRBJ2-1	TGTGCCAGCAGTTACTCGGGCTCCTACAATGAGCAGTTCTTC	CASSYSGSYNEQFF
TRBV7-2	.	few	TRBJ2-1	TGTGCCAGCAGCCCTTCCTTCAATGAGCAGTTCTTC	CASSPSFNEQFF
TRBV28	TRBD2	.	TRBJ2-3	TGTGCCAGCAGTCTATCTCCTTTGTTAGCGGGGGATACGCAGTATTTT	CASSLSPLLAGDTQYF
TRBV5-5	TRBD2	.	TRBJ2-1	TGTGCCAGCAGCTCACTAGCGGGGAGCTCCTACAATGAGCAGTTCTTC	CASSSLAGSSYNEQFF
TRBV12-3/TRBV12-4	TRBD2	few	TRBJ2-5	TGTGCCAGCAGTGGACCCTTAGCGGGAGGGGAGACCCAGTACTTC	CASSGPLAGGETQYF
TRBV29-1	.	few	TRBJ2-1	TGCAGCGTTGAAGGATTGAGAGTGAATGAGCAGTTCTTC	CSVEGLRVNEQFF
TRBV20-1	.	few	TRBJ2-7	TGCAGTGCTAGCGAGGCACAGAGCTCCTACGAGCAGTACTTC	CSASEAQSSYEQYF
TRBV5-1	.	.	TRBJ1-1	TGCGCCAGCAGATCGGGACAGAACACTGAAGCTTTCTTT	CASRSGQNTEAFF
TRBV9	.	.	TRBJ2-1	TGTGCCAGCAGCGTAGGGCCAGTAGGCTCTATCAATGAGCAGTTCTTC	CASSVGPVGSINEQFF
TRBV4-1	TRBD1	few	TRBJ1-2	TGCGCCAGCAGCCAAGGGGTGAGGGACAGGGATAGCGGCTACACCTTC	CASSQGVRDRDSGYTF
TRBV6-1	.	.	TRBJ2-2	TGTGCCAGCAGCCTTGTAAAAAACACCGGGGAGCTGTTTTTT	CASSLVKNTGELFF